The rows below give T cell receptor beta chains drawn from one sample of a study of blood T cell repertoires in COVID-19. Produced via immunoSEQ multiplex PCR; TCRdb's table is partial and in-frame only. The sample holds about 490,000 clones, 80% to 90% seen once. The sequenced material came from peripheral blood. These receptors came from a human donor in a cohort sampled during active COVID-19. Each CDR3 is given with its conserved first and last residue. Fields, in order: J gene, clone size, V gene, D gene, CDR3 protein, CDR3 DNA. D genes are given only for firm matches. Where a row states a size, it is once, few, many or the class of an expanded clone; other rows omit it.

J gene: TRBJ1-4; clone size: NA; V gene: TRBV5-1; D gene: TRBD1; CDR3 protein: CASHTGVANEKLFF; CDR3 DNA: TGCGCCAGCCATACAGGGGTAGCTAATGAAAAACTGTTTTTT
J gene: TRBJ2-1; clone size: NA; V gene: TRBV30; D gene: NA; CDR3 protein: CAWNANSYNEQFF; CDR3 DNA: TGTGCCTGGAATGCTAATTCCTACAATGAGCAGTTCTTC
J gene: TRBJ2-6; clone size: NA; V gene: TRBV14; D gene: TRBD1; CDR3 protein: CASSQYRGSSGANVLTF; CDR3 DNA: TGTGCCAGCAGCCAATACAGGGGAAGTTCTGGGGCCAACGTCCTGACTTTC
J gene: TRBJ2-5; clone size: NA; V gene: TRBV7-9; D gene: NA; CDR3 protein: CASSPTGRQETQYF; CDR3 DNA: TGTGCCAGCAGCCCAACCGGGAGACAAGAGACCCAGTACTTC
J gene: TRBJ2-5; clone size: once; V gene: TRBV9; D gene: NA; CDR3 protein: CASSLEPETQYF; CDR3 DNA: TGTGCCAGCAGCCTAGAGCCTGAGACCCAGTACTTC
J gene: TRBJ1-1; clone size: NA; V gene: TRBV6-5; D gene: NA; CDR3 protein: CATSRGVGNTEAFF; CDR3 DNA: TGTGCCACTTCGCGGGGGGTTGGGAACACTGAAGCTTTCTTT
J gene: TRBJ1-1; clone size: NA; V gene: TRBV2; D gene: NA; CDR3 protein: CASTGGRTNTEAFF; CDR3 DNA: TGTGCCAGCACCGGAGGCAGGACGAACACTGAAGCTTTCTTT
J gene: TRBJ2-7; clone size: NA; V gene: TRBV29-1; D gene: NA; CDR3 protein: CSVAESRDYEQYF; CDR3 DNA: TGCAGCGTTGCGGAAAGCAGGGACTACGAGCAGTACTTC
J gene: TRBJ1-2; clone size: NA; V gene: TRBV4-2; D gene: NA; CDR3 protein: CASSQNSGLGGYTF; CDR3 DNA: TGTGCCAGCAGCCAGAACTCAGGGCTGGGGGGCTACACCTTC
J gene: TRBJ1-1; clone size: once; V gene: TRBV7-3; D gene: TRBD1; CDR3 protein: CASSPGTGNRRRSTEAFF; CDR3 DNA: TGTGCCAGCAGCCCAGGGACAGGGAATCGTCGAAGGAGCACTGAAGCTTTCTTT
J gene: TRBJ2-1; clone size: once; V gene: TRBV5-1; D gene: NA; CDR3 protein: CASSSLRAMDNEQFF; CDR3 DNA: TGCGCCAGCAGCTCCCTCCGTGCTATGGACAATGAGCAGTTCTTC
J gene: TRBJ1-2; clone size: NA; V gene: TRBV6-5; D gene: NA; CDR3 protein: CASSDSQGYYGYTF; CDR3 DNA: TGTGCCAGCAGCGACTCCCAGGGATACTATGGCTACACCTTC
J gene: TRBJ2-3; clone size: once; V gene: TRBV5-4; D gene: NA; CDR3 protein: CASSLGNKRSTDTQYF; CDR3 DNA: TGTGCCAGCAGCTTGGGGAACAAGCGTAGCACAGATACGCAGTATTTT
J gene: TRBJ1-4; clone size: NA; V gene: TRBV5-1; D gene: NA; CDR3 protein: CASSLDQEGLGEKLFF; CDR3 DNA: TGCGCCAGCAGCTTGGATCAGGAGGGCTTAGGTGAAAAACTGTTTTTT
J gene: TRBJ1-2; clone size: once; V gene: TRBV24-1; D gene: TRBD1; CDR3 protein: CATSDSWTGLYGYTF; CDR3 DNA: TGTGCCACCAGTGATTCCTGGACAGGCCTCTATGGCTACACCTTC
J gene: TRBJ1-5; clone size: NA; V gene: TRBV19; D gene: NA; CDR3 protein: CASSPGGTAAQHF; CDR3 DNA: TGTGCCAGTAGTCCAGGCGGGACGGCTGCCCAGCATTTT
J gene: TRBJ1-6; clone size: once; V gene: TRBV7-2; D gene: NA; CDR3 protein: CASSLVPSRPLHF; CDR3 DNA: TGTGCCAGCAGCTTAGTCCCCTCGCGACCCCTCCACTTT
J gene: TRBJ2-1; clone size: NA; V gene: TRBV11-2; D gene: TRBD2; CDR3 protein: CASSSLDLAGYNEQFF; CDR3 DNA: TGTGCCAGCAGCTCCCTGGACTTAGCGGGCTACAATGAGCAGTTCTTC
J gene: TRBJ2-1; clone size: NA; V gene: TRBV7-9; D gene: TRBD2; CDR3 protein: CASSFRGGLREQFF; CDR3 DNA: TGTGCCAGCAGCTTCCGGGGGGGCTTACGTGAGCAGTTCTTC
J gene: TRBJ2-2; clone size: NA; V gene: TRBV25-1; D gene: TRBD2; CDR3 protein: CASSSAGGTGELFF; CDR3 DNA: TGTGCCAGCAGTTCGGCCGGGGGGACCGGGGAGCTGTTTTTT
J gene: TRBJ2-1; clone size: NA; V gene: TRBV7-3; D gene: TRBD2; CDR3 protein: CASSPTPTSGRKHEQFF; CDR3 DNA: TGTGCCAGCAGCCCGACCCCCACTAGCGGGAGGAAGCATGAGCAGTTCTTC
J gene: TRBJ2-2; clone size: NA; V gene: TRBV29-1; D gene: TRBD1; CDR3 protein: CSVWTGGNTGELFF; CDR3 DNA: TGCAGCGTTTGGACAGGGGGGAACACCGGGGAGCTGTTTTTT
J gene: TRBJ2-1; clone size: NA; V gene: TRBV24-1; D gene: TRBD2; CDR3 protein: CATSDASGPYNEQFF; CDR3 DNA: TGTGCCACCAGTGATGCTAGCGGCCCCTACAATGAGCAGTTCTTC
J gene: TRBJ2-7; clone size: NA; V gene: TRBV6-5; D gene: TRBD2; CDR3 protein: CASSSSSGATYEQYF; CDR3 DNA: TGTGCCAGCAGTTCCTCTAGCGGAGCCACCTACGAGCAGTACTTC
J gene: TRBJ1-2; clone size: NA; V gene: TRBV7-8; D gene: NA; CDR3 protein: CASSLGRQGYGYTF; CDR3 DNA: TGTGCCAGCAGCTTGGGCCGCCAAGGCTATGGCTACACCTTC
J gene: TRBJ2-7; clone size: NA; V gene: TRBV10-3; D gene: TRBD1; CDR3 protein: CAITRDSSSYEQYF; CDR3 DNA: TGTGCCATCACCCGGGACAGTAGCTCCTACGAGCAGTACTTC
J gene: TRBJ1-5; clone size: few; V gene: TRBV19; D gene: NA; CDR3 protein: CASSMVRGNQPQHF; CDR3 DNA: TGTGCCAGTAGTATGGTCAGGGGCAATCAGCCCCAGCATTTT
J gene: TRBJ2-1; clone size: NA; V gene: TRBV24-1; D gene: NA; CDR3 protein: CATSDPTGKSYNEQFF; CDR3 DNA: TGTGCCACCAGTGATCCTACAGGGAAGAGTTACAATGAGCAGTTCTTC
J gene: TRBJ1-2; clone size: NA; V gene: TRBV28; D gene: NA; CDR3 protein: CASAFGGLDYGYTF; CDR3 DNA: TGTGCCAGCGCTTTCGGGGGGCTGGACTATGGCTACACCTTC
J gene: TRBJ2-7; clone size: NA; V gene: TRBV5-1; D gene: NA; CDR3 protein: CASSLPVSGEQYF; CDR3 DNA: TGCGCCAGCAGCTTGCCAGTCTCGGGCGAGCAGTACTTC
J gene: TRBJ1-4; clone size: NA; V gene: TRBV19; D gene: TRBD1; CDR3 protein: CATRDRVATNEKLFF; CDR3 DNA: TGTGCCACCCGGGACAGGGTTGCAACTAATGAAAAACTGTTTTTT
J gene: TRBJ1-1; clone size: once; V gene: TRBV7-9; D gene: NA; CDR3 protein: CASSFHRDTEAFF; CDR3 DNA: TGTGCCAGCAGCTTTCACAGGGATACTGAAGCTTTCTTT
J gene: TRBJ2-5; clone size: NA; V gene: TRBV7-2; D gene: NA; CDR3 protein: CASMPSPPGTQYF; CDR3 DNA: TGTGCCAGCATGCCTAGCCCCCCGGGGACCCAGTACTTC
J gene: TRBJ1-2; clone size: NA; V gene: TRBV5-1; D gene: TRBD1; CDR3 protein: CASSSSTGGYGYTF; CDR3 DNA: TGCGCCAGCAGCTCATCGACAGGGGGCTATGGCTACACCTTC
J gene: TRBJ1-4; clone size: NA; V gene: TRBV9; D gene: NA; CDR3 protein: CASSVGATETNEKLFF; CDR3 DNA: TGTGCCAGCAGCGTAGGGGCGACAGAAACTAATGAAAAACTGTTTTTT
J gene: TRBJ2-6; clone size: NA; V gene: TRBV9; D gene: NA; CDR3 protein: CASSVVSNSGANVLTF; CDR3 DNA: TGTGCCAGCAGCGTAGTGTCAAACTCTGGGGCCAACGTCCTGACTTTC
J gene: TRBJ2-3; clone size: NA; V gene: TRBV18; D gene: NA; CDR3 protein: CASSPSIDAGTDTQYF; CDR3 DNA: TGTGCCAGCTCACCAAGTATAGACGCGGGCACAGATACGCAGTATTTT
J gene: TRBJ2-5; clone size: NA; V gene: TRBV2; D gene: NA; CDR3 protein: CASSVNLGGQETQYF; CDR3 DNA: TGTGCCAGCAGTGTGAATCTAGGGGGCCAAGAGACCCAGTACTTC
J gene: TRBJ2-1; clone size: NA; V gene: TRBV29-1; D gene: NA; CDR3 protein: CSVRGATNEQFF; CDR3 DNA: TGCAGCGTACGGGGAGCGACTAATGAGCAGTTCTTC
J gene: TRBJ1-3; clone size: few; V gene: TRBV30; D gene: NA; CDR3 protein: CAWTHFSGNTIYF; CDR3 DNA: TGTGCCTGGACACATTTCTCTGGAAACACCATATATTTT
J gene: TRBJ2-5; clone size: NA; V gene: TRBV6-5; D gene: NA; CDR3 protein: CASRQVRQETQYF; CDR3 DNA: TGTGCCAGCAGACAGGTCCGCCAAGAGACCCAGTACTTC
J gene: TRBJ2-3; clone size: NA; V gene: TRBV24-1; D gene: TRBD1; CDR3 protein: CATSLGQMKGTDTQYF; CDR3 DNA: TGTGCCACCAGTCTGGGACAGATGAAGGGCACAGATACGCAGTATTTT